This T cell receptor beta chain comes out of a study of blood T cell repertoires in COVID-19. Germline assignment: CDR1 SGHKS and CDR2 YYEKEE (reference sequence). Trimming pared 1 base from V and 4 bases from J, leaving 2 bases between. The CDR3 extends over 11 amino acids. Profiling relied on immunoSEQ multiplex PCR, and the TCRdb table lists in-frame clones only, not all of them. The sample shows about 40,000 clones, about 88% of them seen only once. The sequencing input was peripheral blood. The receptor comes from a human donor in a cohort sampled during active COVID-19. The V call is TRBV5-5, the J call TRBJ2-5; D ambiguous. DNA of the CDR3: TGTGCCAGCAGCTTGCGAGAGACCCAGTACTTC. This gives the protein CASSLRETQYF.